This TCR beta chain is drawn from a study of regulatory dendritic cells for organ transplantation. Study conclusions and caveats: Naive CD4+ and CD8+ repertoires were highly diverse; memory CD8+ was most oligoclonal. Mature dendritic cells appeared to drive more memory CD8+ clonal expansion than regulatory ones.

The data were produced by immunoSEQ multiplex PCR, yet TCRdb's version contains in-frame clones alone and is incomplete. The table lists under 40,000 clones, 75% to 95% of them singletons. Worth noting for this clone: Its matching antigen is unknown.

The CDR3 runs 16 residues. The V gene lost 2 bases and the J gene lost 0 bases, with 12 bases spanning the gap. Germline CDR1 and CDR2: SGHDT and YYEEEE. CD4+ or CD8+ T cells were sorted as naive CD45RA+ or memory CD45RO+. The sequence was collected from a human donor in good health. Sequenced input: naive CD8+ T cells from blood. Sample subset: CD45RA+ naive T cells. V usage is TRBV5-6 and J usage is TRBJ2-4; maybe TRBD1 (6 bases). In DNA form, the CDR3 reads TGTGCCAGCAGCTTCAACCCGACAGGAGCCAAAAACATTCAGTACTTC. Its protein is CASSFNPTGAKNIQYF.